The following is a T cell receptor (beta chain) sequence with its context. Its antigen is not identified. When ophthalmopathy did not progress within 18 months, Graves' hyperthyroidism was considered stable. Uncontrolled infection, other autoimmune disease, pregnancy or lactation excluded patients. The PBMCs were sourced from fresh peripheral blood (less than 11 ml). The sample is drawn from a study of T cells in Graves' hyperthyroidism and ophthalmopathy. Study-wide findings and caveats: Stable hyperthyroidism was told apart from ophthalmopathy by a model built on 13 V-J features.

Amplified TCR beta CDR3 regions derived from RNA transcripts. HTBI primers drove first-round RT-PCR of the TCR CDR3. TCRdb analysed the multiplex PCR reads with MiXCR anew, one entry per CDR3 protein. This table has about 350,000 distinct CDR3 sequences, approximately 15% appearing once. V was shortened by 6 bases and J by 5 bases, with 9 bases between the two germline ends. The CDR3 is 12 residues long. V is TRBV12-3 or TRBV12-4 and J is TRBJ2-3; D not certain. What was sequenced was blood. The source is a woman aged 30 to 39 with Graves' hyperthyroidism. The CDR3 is CASSFLLDTQYF. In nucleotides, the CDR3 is TGTGCCAGCAGCTTTTTACTAGATACGCAGTATTTT.